A selection of T cell receptor beta chains follows, all from one sample in a study of radiation and T cells in renal cell carcinoma. Sequenced by immunoSEQ multiplex PCR; TCRdb stores in-frame clones only, minus some. Of 50,000 to 75,000 clones in the sample, roughly three quarters are singletons; the top ten hold less than 7.5%. Source: blood, taken from a patient whose treatment included radiotherapy and nephrectomy. These receptors were collected from a man aged 55 to 70 with renal cell carcinoma. The CDR3 runs from the conserved cysteine through the conserved F or W. Each record gives: CDR3 length, V gene, clone size, CDR3 protein. Clone size is given for some rows only: seen once, a few or many times, or a class if the clone is expanded.

15 TRBV7-2 NA CASSPPSGLQETQYF
14 TRBV11-3 NA CASSRAVWEETQYF
12 TRBV6-5 NA CASKRQDEKLFF
14 TRBV9 NA CASSARLAPGELFF
19 TRBV7-8 NA CASSLVGTSNSKGANVLTF
13 TRBV6-5 NA CASKTGSNQPQHF
12 TRBV28 once CASSDTGLLAFF
11 TRBV19 NA CASSIRDTQYF
15 TRBV11-3 NA CASSEGQGAAGELFF
15 TRBV19 once CASNFQGWNTGELFF
11 TRBV7-9 NA CASSFSSFQYF
15 TRBV11-2 NA CASSRGWGNNQPQHF
14 TRBV7-3 NA CASGGTSGSNEQFF
15 TRBV7-2 NA CASSLVSGSSYEQYF
14 TRBV18 few CASSPTGTDSPLHF